Below, one T cell receptor beta chain is given with its context. Using its own MiXCR run on the PCR reads, TCRdb lists one record per CDR3 protein. The sample carries roughly 100,000 distinct CDR3 sequences, approximately 47% recorded once. This sample stems from a study of CDR3 diversity in severe acne. The germline V and J ends were trimmed by 2 bases and 5 bases, with 13 bases remaining between them. Per the germline V gene, CDR1 is SGDLS and CDR2 is YYNGEE. The CDR3 runs 14 residues. Sequenced sample: blood. The sequence derives from a male donor with acne. The V gene is TRBV9, the J gene TRBJ2-5; tentative D call: TRBD2 (6 bases). DNA for the CDR3: TGTGCCAGCAGCGTGGGGGGATTAGGGGAGACCCAGTACTTC. Translation gives CASSVGGLGETQYF.